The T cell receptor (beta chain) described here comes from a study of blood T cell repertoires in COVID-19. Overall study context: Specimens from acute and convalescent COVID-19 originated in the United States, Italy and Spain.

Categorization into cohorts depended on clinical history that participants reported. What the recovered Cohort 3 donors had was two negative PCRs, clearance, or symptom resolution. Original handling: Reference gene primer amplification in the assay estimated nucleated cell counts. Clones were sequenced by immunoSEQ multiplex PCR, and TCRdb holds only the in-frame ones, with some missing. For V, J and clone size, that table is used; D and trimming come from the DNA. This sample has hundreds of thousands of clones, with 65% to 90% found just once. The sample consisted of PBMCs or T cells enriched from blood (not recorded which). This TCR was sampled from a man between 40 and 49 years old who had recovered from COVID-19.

In DNA form, the CDR3 reads TGTGCCAGCAGTTTACGCGTCACCGGGGAGCTGTTTTTT. It is translated as CASSLRVTGELFF. This rearrangement joins TRBV27 to TRBJ2-2; D is unresolved. The V gene lost 2 bases and the J gene lost 4 bases, with 5 bases spanning the gap. Per germline, CDR1 MNHEY and CDR2 SMNVEV (reference sequence). The CDR3 has 13 amino acids.